This TCR beta chain was retrieved from a study of T cell responses to AZD1222 COVID-19 vaccine. V shed 2 bases, J shed 4 bases, and the junction held 4 bases outside the gene matches. Per germline, CDR1 KGHSH and CDR2 LQKENI. The CDR3 spans 14 residues. Whole-study results and caveats: Two AZD1222 doses significantly raised spike-specific TCR breadth and depth over controls. Nearly half of spike-specific TCRs reportedly target variant regions that are unmutated in the B.1.351 and B.1.1.7 variants.

Second doses that came at about 4 or about 12 weeks were put together. As to this clone: Its antigen is currently unknown.

Clones were read by immunoSEQ multiplex PCR, and TCRdb kept only the in-frame ones, dropping some. The data hold some 84,000 clones, with around nine tenths observed a single time. The V gene is TRBV18, the J gene TRBJ2-7; 8 positions match TRBD1. This sample comprised peripheral blood, obtained 28 days after the second AZD1222 dose. The receptor's source is an adult who received the AZD1222 COVID-19 vaccine. The CDR3 DNA reads as TGTGCCAGCTCACCATCTGACAGGGGTTACGAGCAGTACTTC. Encoded protein: CASSPSDRGYEQYF. Full variable domain (missing parts from reference TRBV18 and TRBJ2-7): NAGVMQNPRHLVRRRGQEARLRCSPMKGHSHVYWYRQLPEEGLKFMVYLQKENIIDESGMPKERFSAEFPKEGPSILRIQQVVRGDSAAYFCASSPSDRGYEQYFGPGTRLTVT.